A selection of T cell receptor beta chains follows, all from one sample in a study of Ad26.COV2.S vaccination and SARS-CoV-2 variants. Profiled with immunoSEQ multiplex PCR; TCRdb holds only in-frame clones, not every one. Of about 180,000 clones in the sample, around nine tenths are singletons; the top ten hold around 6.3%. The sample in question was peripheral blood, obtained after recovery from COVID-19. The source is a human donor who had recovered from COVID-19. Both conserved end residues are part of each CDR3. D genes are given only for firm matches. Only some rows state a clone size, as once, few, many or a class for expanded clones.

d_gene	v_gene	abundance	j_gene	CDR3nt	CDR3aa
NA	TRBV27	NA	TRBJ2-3	TGTGCCAGCAGTCCTTCAGGTTTTGGCAGCTTCACAGATACGCAGTATTTT	CASSPSGFGSFTDTQYF
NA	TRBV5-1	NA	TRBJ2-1	TGCGCCAGCAGCCCGGCGGGGACCTCCTACAATGAGCAGTTCTTC	CASSPAGTSYNEQFF
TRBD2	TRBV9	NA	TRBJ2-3	TGTGCCAGCAGCGTAGTTAGCGGGGGGGCAAGAAGCACAGATACGCAGTATTTT	CASSVVSGGARSTDTQYF
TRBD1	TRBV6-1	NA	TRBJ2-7	TGTGCCAGCAGTGAAACAGGGGGCGGGTACGAGCAGTACTTC	CASSETGGGYEQYF
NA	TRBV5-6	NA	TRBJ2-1	TGTGCCAGCAGTTTTAGCCTCAATGAGCAGTTCTTC	CASSFSLNEQFF
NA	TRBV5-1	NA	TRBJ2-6	TGCGCCAGCAGCTTCTCTCCGGGGGCCAACGTCCTGACTTTC	CASSFSPGANVLTF
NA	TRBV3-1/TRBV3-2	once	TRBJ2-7	TGTGCCAGCAGCCAAGCGTACGGGGGCGAGCAGTACTTC	CASSQAYGGEQYF
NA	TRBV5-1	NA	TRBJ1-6	TGCGCCAGCAGCCGTCGGAACAGTTATAATTCACCCCTCCACTTT	CASSRRNSYNSPLHF
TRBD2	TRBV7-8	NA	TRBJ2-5	TGTGCCAGCAGCCGGACTAGCTTCGGGACCCAGTACTTC	CASSRTSFGTQYF
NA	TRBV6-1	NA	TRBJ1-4	TGTGCCAGCAGTGAAGGGGCTAATGAAAAACTGTTTTTT	CASSEGANEKLFF
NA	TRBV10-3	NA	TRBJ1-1	TGTGCCACCAGGGTTATGAACACTGAAGCTTTCTTT	CATRVMNTEAFF
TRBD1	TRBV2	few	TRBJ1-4	TGTGCCAGCAGAGACAGGGGTGAAAAACTGTTTTTT	CASRDRGEKLFF
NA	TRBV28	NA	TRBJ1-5	TGTGCCAGCAGTCCCCTGGGCTCAGGGGGCAATCAGCCCCAGCATTTT	CASSPLGSGGNQPQHF
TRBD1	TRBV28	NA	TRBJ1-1	TGTGCCAGCGGGACAGGAAGCCTGAACACTGAAGCTTTCTTT	CASGTGSLNTEAFF
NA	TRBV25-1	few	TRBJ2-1	TGTGCCAGCAGCCTCAAGAGGCCGGTTCACCCCCCGGGGAATGAGCAGTTCTTC	CASSLKRPVHPPGNEQFF
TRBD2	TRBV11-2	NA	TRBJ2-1	TGTGCCAGCCGTACCTTAAGCGGGAGGCGCTACAATGAGCAGTTCTTC	CASRTLSGRRYNEQFF
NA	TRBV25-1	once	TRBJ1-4	TGTGCCAGCAGTTCCCTATGGGAGGAAAAACTGTTTTTT	CASSSLWEEKLFF
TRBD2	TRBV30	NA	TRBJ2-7	TGTGCCTGGGGTAGCGGGGGTAGCTCCTACGAGCAGTACTTC	CAWGSGGSSYEQYF
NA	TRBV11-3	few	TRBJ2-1	TGTGCCAGCAGCTTAAGCTATAACAATGAGCAGTTCTTC	CASSLSYNNEQFF
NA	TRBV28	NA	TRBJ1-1	TGTGCCAGCATTGGGACAATGAACACTGAAGCTTTCTTT	CASIGTMNTEAFF
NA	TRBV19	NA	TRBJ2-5	TGTGCCAGTAGTATAGGGGAAGGGATCACACAAGAGACCCAGTACTTC	CASSIGEGITQETQYF
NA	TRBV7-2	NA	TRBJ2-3	TGTGCCAGCAGCTTAAAGGATACGCAGTATTTT	CASSLKDTQYF
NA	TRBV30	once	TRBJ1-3	TGTGCCTGGAGCCCCCAGCTAGGAAACACCATATATTTT	CAWSPQLGNTIYF
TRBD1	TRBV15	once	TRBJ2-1	TGTGCCACCACCCGGGACAGGGCGTACAATGAGCAGTTCTTC	CATTRDRAYNEQFF
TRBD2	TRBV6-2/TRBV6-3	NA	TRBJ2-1	TGTGCCAGCAGTTACCATAGCGGGGGGGCCGGTGAGCAGTTCTTC	CASSYHSGGAGEQFF